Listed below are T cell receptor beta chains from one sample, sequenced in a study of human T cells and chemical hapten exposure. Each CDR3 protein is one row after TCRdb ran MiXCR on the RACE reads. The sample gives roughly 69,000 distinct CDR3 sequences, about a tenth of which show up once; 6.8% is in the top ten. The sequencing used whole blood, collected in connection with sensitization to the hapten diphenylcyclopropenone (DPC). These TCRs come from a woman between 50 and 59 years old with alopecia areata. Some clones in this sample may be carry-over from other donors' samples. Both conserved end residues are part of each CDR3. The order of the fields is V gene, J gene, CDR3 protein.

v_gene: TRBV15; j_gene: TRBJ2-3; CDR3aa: CATAGQGSTDTQYF
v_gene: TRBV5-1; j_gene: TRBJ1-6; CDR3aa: CASRGNYNSPLHF
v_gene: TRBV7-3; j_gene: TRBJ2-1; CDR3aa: CASSLVPSGSYNEQFF
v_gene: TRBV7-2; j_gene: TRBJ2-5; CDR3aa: CASSYQLAGVGETQYF
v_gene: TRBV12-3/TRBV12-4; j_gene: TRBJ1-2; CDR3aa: CASSLGWSAIGYTF
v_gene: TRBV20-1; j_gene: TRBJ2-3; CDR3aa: CSARDRSGSDTQYF
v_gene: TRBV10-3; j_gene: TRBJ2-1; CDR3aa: CAISGPYNEQFF
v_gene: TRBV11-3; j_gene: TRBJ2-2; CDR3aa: CASSIATNTGDLFF
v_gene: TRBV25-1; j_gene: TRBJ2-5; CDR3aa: CASSEYNEWRETQYF
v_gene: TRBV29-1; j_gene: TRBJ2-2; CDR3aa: CSVEVAGELFF
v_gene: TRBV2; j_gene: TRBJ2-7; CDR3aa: CASSGELSSYEQYF
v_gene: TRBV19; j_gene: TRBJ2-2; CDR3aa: CASRSPPGGPGQKNTGELFF
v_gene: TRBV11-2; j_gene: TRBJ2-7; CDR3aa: CASSPGLAGGEQYF
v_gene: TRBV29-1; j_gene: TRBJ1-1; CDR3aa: CSVRDRGRGEAFF
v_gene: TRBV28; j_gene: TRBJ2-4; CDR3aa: CASLEAAKNIQYF
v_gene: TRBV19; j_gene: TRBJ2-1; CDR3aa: CASSTPRTSGYNEQFF
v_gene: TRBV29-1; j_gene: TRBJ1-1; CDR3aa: CSAKVGDTEAFF
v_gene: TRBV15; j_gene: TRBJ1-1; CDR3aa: CATSRDETGSTEAFF
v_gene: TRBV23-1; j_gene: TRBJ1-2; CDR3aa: CASSQSRRGRDYGYTF
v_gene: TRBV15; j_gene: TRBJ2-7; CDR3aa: CATSRVIGAGDAYEQYF
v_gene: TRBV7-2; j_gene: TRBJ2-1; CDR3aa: CASRSWGDEQFF
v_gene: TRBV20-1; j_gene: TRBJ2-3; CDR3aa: CSAPRADTQYF
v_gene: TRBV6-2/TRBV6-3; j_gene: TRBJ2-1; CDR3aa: CASSYVEKSEQFF
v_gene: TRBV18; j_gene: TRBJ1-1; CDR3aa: CASSPSNRGAEAFF
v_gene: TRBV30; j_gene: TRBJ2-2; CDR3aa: CAWSIHRSGGTGELFF
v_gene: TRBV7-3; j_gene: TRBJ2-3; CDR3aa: CAIEGDTQYF
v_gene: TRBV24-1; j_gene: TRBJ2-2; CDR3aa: CATSEPVTGELFF
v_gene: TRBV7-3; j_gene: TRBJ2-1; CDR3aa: CASSLRAPYSSYNEQFF
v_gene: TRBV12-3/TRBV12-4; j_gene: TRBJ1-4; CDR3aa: CASSPRGGGTNEKLFF
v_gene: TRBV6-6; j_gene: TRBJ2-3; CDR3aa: CASRPRLAVHTDTQYF
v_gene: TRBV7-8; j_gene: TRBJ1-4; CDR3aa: CASTLRGPNEKLFF
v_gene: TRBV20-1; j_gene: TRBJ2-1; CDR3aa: CSANRISPGLLTFNEQFF
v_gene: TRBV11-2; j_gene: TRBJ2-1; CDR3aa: CASSFGYSVNEQFF
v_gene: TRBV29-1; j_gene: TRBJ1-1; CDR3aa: CSEGSNTEAFF
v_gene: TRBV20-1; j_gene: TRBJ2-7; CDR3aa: CSARDPRYEQYF
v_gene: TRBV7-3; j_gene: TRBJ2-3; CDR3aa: CASSVLNLAGGADTQYF
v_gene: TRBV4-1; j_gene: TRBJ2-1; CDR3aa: CASSQGMGLAGELEQFF
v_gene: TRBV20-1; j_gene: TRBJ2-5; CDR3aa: CSAPLTATSAGAQYF
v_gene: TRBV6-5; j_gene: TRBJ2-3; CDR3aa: CASSSPSSSTDTQYF
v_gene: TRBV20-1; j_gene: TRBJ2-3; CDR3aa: CSADGQGAHTDTQYF
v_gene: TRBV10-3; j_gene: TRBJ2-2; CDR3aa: CAISATREPGELFF
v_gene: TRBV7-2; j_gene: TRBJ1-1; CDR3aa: CASSSAGYPEAFF
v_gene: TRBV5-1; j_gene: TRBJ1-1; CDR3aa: CASSLVVSTNTEAFF
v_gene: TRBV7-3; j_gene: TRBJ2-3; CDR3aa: CASSPQGAADTQYF
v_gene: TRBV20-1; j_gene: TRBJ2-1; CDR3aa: CSATTYEQFF
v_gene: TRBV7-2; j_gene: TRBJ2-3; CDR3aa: CASSLDSGGSTDTQYF
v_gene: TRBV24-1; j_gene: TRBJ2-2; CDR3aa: CATSDGQRTGELFF
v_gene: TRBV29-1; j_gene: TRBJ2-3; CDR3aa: CSVRRRDTDTQYF
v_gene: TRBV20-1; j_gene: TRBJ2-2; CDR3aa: CSAPETGRDPGELFF
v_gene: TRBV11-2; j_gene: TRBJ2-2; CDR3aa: CASSLGLAGANTGELFF
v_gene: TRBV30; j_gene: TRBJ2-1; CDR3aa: CAWLDWSSYNEQFF
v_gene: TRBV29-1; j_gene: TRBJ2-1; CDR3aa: CSVETVGQGVDEQFF
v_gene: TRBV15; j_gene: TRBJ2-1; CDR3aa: CATSILAGAYNEQFF